The clone carrying this T cell receptor beta chain was found a few times. The antigen is not known. This sample is drawn from a study of T-cell memory formation after mild COVID-19. Study-wide results and caveats: Some clones that responded turned up in pre-infection memory, which suggests that cross-reactive memory joined in. CD4/CD8 balance characterized clones contracting day 15 to 85, and CD4+ skew characterized later expanders.

CDR1 is LGHNA and CDR2 is YSLEER in the germline V gene. This CDR3 region has 17 residues. V shed 0 bases and J shed 2 bases, with 16 bases lying between them. Researchers used 5'RACE with constant-segment primers to make TCR alpha and TCR beta cDNA libraries that carry sample barcodes and UMIs. TCRdb redid the calling of the 5' RACE reads with MiXCR, one entry per CDR3 protein. In the table there are approximately 300,000 distinct CDR3 sequences, over 7% of which are singletons. The clonotype originates from a man aged 18 to 30 who had mild COVID-19 (a few samples of this study predate the infection). Cell type and time point are not known. Sequences were obtained from PBMCs or a T cell subset sorted from them (not recorded which). The genes are TRBV4-3 and TRBJ2-5; D possibly matches TRBD1 or TRBD2 (7 bases each). CDR3 region: CASSQEARGDYQETQYF. Here the CDR3 DNA reads TGCGCCAGCAGCCAAGAGGCCAGGGGGGACTATCAAGAGACCCAGTACTTC.